Listed below are T cell receptor beta chains from one sample, sequenced in a study of beta chain features in type 1 diabetes. The table came from immunoSEQ multiplex PCR; TCRdb's copy has only in-frame clones and leaves some out. This table has about 700,000 clones, roughly 13% appearing once. Source material: naive CD4+ T cells from blood. These receptors were collected from a man aged 18 to 29 with type 1 diabetes. The CDR3 runs from the conserved cysteine through the conserved F or W. D genes are given only for firm matches. Clone size is given for some rows only: seen once, a few or many times, or a class if the clone is expanded.

d_call j_call clone_size v_call cdr3_nt cdr3_aa
. TRBJ2-1 . TRBV7-6 TGTGCCAGCAGCTTAGCGAACTCGCCCTACAATGAGCAGTTCTTC CASSLANSPYNEQFF
. TRBJ1-4 . TRBV7-9 TGTGCCAGCACCCGAGGGGCCTCGGGGGAAAAACTGTTTTTT CASTRGASGEKLFF
. TRBJ2-7 . TRBV6-1 TGTGCCAGCGATGAGCGGGCTATCTCCTACGAGCAGTACTTC CASDERAISYEQYF
. TRBJ2-1 few TRBV9 TGTGCCAGCAGCCGAACAGGGAGTGAGTACAATGAGCAGTTCTTC CASSRTGSEYNEQFF
. TRBJ2-7 . TRBV6-5 TGTGCCAGCAGTTACTCGAGAAGCCTTCCCTACGAGCAGTACTTC CASSYSRSLPYEQYF
. TRBJ2-3 . TRBV18 TGTGCCAGCTCACCGCCCAGGGCATCCACAGATACGCAGTATTTT CASSPPRASTDTQYF
. TRBJ2-7 few TRBV6-5 TGTGCCAGCAGTTACTCGACTCTGCCCGACGAGCAGTACTTC CASSYSTLPDEQYF
. TRBJ2-1 . TRBV9 TGTGCCAGCAGCGTCCTCTGGGGTAGCAATGAGCAGTTCTTC CASSVLWGSNEQFF
. TRBJ2-1 few TRBV5-4 TGTGCCAGCAGCTTGGTTCAGAATGAGCAGTTCTTC CASSLVQNEQFF
TRBD1 TRBJ1-4 . TRBV4-1 TGCGCCAGCAGCCAAAGGACAGGGGGCCCTACAAATGAAAAACTGTTTTTT CASSQRTGGPTNEKLFF
. TRBJ2-3 . TRBV25-1 TGTGCCAGCAGTCCAGTGAAATCCCGTCATACGCAGTATTTT CASSPVKSRHTQYF
. TRBJ2-5 . TRBV19 TGTGCCACCAGGGCACAGCCTCAAGAGACCCAGTACTTC CATRAQPQETQYF
. TRBJ2-5 many TRBV5-1 TGCGCCAGCAGCTTCCAAGAGACCCAGTACTTC CASSFQETQYF
TRBD1 TRBJ1-4 few TRBV7-9 TGTGCCAGCAGCCCCGGACAGGGGGCCGAAGAAAAACTGTTTTTT CASSPGQGAEEKLFF
. TRBJ1-1 few TRBV14 TGTGCCAGCAGCCATCTACCTGGGAACACTGAAGCTTTCTTT CASSHLPGNTEAFF
TRBD1 TRBJ1-2 . TRBV29-1 TGCAGCGTTGAAGAAATCGGGACAGGTTATGGCTACACCTTC CSVEEIGTGYGYTF
. TRBJ1-2 . TRBV6-5 TGTGCCAGCAGTTACTCGAGGGACATTACCTATGGCTACACCTTC CASSYSRDITYGYTF
. TRBJ2-5 few TRBV7-9 TGTGCCAGCAGCCGAGGGACGGAGCCGAGTTGGGCCCAGTACTTC CASSRGTEPSWAQYF
TRBD1 TRBJ2-1 few TRBV6-1 TGTGCCAGCAGTGAAGTACAGGGGGGATACAATGAGCAGTTCTTC CASSEVQGGYNEQFF
. TRBJ1-2 few TRBV9 TGTGCCAGCAGCGTAGCTGGCCGAGGGCACTATGGCTACACCTTC CASSVAGRGHYGYTF
. TRBJ2-7 . TRBV7-4 TGTGCCAGCAGCTTAGTTGGGCCTACCTACGAGCAGTACTTC CASSLVGPTYEQYF
TRBD2 TRBJ2-3 few TRBV7-2 TGTGCCAGCAGCGTAATAGCGGGGGCCGCAGATACGCAGTATTTT CASSVIAGAADTQYF
. TRBJ2-5 . TRBV7-2 TGTGCCAGCAGCTTAGCCTGGCAAGAGACCCAGTACTTC CASSLAWQETQYF
. TRBJ2-5 few TRBV30 TGTGCCTGGAGCGGCGGGGGCCCGGGGACCCAGTACTTC CAWSGGGPGTQYF
TRBD1 TRBJ2-7 . TRBV6-1 TGTGCCAGCAGACCGGGACAGCTTACCTACGAGCAGTACTTC CASRPGQLTYEQYF
. TRBJ1-1 . TRBV20-1 TGCAGTGCTAGTTCGACGGGCGAAGCTTTCTTT CSASSTGEAFF
TRBD1 TRBJ2-7 few TRBV29-1 TGCAGCGTTGGGACAGGGTATTTTCACGAGCAGTACTTC CSVGTGYFHEQYF
. TRBJ1-2 . TRBV4-1 TGCGCCAGCAGCGTACAGGGTCCCTATGGCTACACCTTC CASSVQGPYGYTF